The clone carrying this T cell receptor beta chain came up many times. The antigen is unknown. Naive CD8 library inputs spanned roughly 18,000 to 1,100,000 sorted cells and 10%, 30% or 50% RNA. CDR1 is SEHNR, CDR2 FQNEAQ, per germline (reference sequence). The V gene end was trimmed by 4 bases and the J gene end by 4 bases; junction bases not matched to a gene: 8. The CDR3 has 16 residues. Via MiXCR, TCRdb re-called the PCR reads, giving one row per CDR3 protein. The table records over 550,000 distinct CDR3 sequences, about 25% of them present only once. The sample is drawn from a study of molecular identifiers for immune sequencing clone quantification. Study-wide results and limits: Underestimation of highly expanded clone sizes could arise where identical TCR molecules share a barcode.

The chain uses TRBV7-9 and TRBJ1-4, with 8 bases fitting TRBD1. Sequenced input: naive CD8+ T cells from blood, with Jurkat cell RNA spiked in. Subset in this sample: FACS-sorted CD8+CD4-CCR7+CD45RA+ naive T cells. This receptor was obtained from a human donor in good health. Some libraries in this study had Jurkat cell RNA spiked in. The CDR3 nucleotides read TGTGCCAGCAGCTACCGGACAGGGAGAGATAATGAAAAACTGTTTTTT. Translating it yields CASSYRTGRDNEKLFF. Complete variable domain (other parts from reference TRBV7-9 and TRBJ1-4): DTGVSQNPRHKITKRGQNVTFRCDPISEHNRLYWYRQTLGQGPEFLTYFQNEAQLEKSRLLSDRFSAERPKGSFSTLEIQRTEQGDSAMYLCASSYRTGRDNEKLFFGSGTQLSVL.